The present TCR beta chain was sequenced within a study of OX40 agonist ivuxolimab in advanced cancers. Study-wide background: Earlier treatment with anti-PD-1, anti-PD-L1 or anti-CTLA-4 was permitted, and about 40% had received some.

General study results and limits: Part of the nonresponder group also had normalized T-cell clonal expansion that was low.

Method: immunoSEQ multiplex PCR; TCRdb's copy keeps in-frame clones and lacks some. Of tens of thousands of clones in the sample, 79% were seen once. Turning to this clone: The antigen is not known.

Patients with autoimmune history or systemic immunosuppression were excluded. V lost 1 base and J 5 bases, leaving 14 bases between the germline ends. This CDR3 region has 16 residues. In germline, CDR1 is MGHDK, CDR2 SYGVNS. The sequence derives from an adult with an advanced solid tumor such as melanoma, head and neck, liver or kidney cancer. The material was CD4+ or CD8+ T cells sorted from blood, obtained in a trial of the OX40 agonist ivuxolimab. The gene calls are TRBV25-1 and TRBJ1-4; weak D call: TRBD1 (6 bases). CDR3 sequence (DNA): TGTGCCAGCAGTGAATTAGGTTGGACAGAAAATGAAAAACTGTTTTTT. The encoded protein is CASSELGWTENEKLFF.